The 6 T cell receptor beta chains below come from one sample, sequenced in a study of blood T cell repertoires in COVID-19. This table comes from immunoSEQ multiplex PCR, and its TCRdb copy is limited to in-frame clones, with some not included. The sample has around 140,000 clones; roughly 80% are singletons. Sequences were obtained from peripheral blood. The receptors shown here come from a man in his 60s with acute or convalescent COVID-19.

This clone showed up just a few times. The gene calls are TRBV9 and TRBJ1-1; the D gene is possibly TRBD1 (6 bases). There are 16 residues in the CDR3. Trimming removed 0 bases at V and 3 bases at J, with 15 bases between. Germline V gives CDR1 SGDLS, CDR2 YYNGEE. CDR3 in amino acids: CASSVDPAGVHTEAFF. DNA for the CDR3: TGTGCCAGCAGCGTAGATCCCGCAGGGGTTCACACTGAAGCTTTCTTT.

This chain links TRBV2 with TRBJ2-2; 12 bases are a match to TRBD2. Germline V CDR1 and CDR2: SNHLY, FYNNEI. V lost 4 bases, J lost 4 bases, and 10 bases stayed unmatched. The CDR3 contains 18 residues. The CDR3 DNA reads TGTGCCAGCAGTGTCGGTCTAGCGGGAGGGCCGGGCACCGGGGAGCTGTTTTTT. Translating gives CASSVGLAGGPGTGELFF.

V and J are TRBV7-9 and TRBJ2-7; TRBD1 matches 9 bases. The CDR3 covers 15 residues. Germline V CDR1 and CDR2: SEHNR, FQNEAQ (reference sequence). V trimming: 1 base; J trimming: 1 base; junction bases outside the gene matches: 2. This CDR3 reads CASSLGGQGSYEQYF. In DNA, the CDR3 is TGTGCCAGCAGCTTAGGGGGACAGGGATCCTACGAGCAGTACTTC.

CDR3 nucleotides: TGTGCCTCCTTAAAATTGGGACAGGGGGCGCGTGGGGCCAACGTCCTGACTTTC. Amino acids: CASLKLGQGARGANVLTF. The chain employs TRBV19 and TRBJ2-6; 12 nucleotides align to TRBD1. The CDR3 is 18 amino acids. Germline CDR1 LNHDA, CDR2 SQIVND (reference sequence). J was trimmed by 3 bases and V by 11 bases; bases with no gene match: 14.

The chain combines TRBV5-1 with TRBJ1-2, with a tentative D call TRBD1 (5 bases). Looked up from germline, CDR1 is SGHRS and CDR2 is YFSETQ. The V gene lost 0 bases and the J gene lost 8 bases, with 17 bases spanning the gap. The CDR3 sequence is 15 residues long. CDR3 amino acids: CASSLAREAPGGYTF. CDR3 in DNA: TGCGCCAGCAGCTTGGCCAGGGAGGCCCCGGGCGGCTACACCTTC.

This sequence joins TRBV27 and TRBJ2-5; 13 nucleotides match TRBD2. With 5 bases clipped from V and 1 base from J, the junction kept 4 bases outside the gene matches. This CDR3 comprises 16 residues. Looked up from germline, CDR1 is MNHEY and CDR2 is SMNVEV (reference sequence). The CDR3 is CASSTRLAGGQETQYF. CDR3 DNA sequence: TGTGCCAGCAGTACCCGACTAGCGGGGGGCCAAGAGACCCAGTACTTC.